Shown below are 23 T cell receptor beta chains from a single sample sequenced in a study of sequential checkpoint blockade in melanoma. Treatment described: randomized to nivolumab then ipilimumab (arm A) or the reverse (arm B). Only in-frame clones appear in the TCRdb table, and some are missing; sequencing was by immunoSEQ multiplex PCR. This table holds approximately 11,000 clones, more than 25% found once. The starting material was tumor tissue (inferred from file names), obtained from a patient given nivolumab and ipilimumab in sequence. The receptors were gathered from a human donor with melanoma.

The chain recombines TRBV8-2 with TRBJ1-5; TRBD1 reflects the table's D call only, with no check against the DNA. TRBV8-2 is described as a pseudogene. The CDR3 extends over 14 amino acids. The CDR3 sequence: CASSLKGSWQPQHF. CDR3 nucleotides: TGTGCCAGCAGTTTAAAGGGGTCTTGGCAGCCCCAGCATTTT.

This clone was detected only a few times. The chain links TRBV23-1 to TRBJ1-1; unclear D gene. TRBV23-1 is given ORF status, its function remaining uncertain. The V and J ends lost 6 bases and 3 bases respectively, with 20 bases between them. The CDR3 loop spans 16 amino acids. CDR3 DNA sequence: TGCGCCAGCAGCCAAGATTCAACGGGTTGGGACACTGAAGCTTTCTTT. Its protein product is CASSQDSTGWDTEAFF.

The chain uses TRBV11-3 and TRBJ2-1; D tentatively fits TRBD1 or TRBD2 (5 bases each). Germline loops: CDR1 SGHNT, CDR2 YENEEA. Between the trimmed V and J ends, which lost 3 bases and 4 bases, there was a span of 13 bases. CDR3 length: 15 amino acids. For the CDR3, the DNA is TGTGCCAGCAGCTTTGACGGGGACGGTTACAATGAGCAGTTCTTC. This codes for CASSFDGDGYNEQFF.

This chain links TRBV6-8 with TRBJ2-7; D not certain. In germline, CDR1 is MNHGY, CDR2 SAAAGT. This CDR3 spans 15 amino acids. V shed 8 bases and J shed 4 bases, with 21 bases lying between them. The CDR3 DNA is TGTGCCAGCCGATCCGTGGCCCAAGGAAGATACGAGCAGTACTTC. Translated: CASRSVAQGRYEQYF.

V and J are TRBV29-1 and TRBJ1-1; D remains unclear. The CDR3 loop spans 12 amino acids. Trimming left V 5 bases short and J 0 bases short, with 7 bases between. The germline V gene encodes CDR1 SQVTM and CDR2 ANQGSEA. The CDR3 is CSVPRMNTEAFF. The CDR3 DNA reads as TGCAGCGTTCCCAGGATGAACACTGAAGCTTTCTTT.

The J gene is TRBJ2-1, the V gene TRBV30; D is possibly TRBD1 or TRBD2 (6 bases each). The CDR3 spans 15 residues. CDR1 is GTSNPN, CDR2 SVGIG, per germline (reference sequence). V lost 3 bases and J 2 bases, leaving 14 bases between the germline ends. CDR3 DNA sequence: TGTGCCTGGAGAATAGGGGGGCCAACCTACAATGAGCAGTTCTTC. Encoded protein: CAWRIGGPTYNEQFF. Filled out from reference TRBV30 and TRBJ2-1, the complete variable domain reads SQTIHQWPATLVQPVGSPLSLECTVEGTSNPNLYWYRQAAGRGLQLLFYSVGIGQISSEVPQNLSASRPQDRQFILSSKKLLLSDSGFYLCAWRIGGPTYNEQFFGPGTRLTVL.

The chain employs TRBV30 and TRBJ2-1; D gene unclear. Germline CDR1 GTSNPN, CDR2 SVGIG (reference sequence). V was clipped by 2 bases and J by 15 bases, with 14 bases between them. CDR3 length: 11 residues. CDR3 in DNA: TGTGCCTGGAGTATCGCCGAGTTGCGGTTCTTC. Its translation is CAWSIAELRFF.

The V and J genes are TRBV18 and TRBJ2-7; tentative D call: TRBD1 (6 bases). CDR3 length equals 12 residues. Germline V CDR1 and CDR2: KGHSH, LQKENI. Trimming removed 5 bases from V and 5 bases from J, with 10 bases in between. This CDR3 is CASSWNRDEQYF. CDR3 nucleotides: TGTGCCAGCTCATGGAACAGGGACGAGCAGTACTTC.

This chain joins TRBV28 and TRBJ2-6, with D possibly matching TRBD1 (5 bases). The CDR3 is made up of 14 amino acids. Trimming stripped 8 bases from V and 1 base from J, with 9 bases between. Germline CDR1 and CDR2: MDHEN and SYDVKM. The CDR3 spells CASGRGSGANVLTF. DNA for the CDR3: TGTGCCAGCGGTAGGGGTTCTGGGGCCAACGTCCTGACTTTC. Complete variable domain (other parts from reference TRBV28 and TRBJ2-6): DVKVTQSSRYLVKRTGEKVFLECVQDMDHENMFWYRQDPGLGLRLIYFSYDVKMKEKGDIPEGYSVSREKKERFSLILESASTNQTSMYLCASGRGSGANVLTFGAGSRLTVL.

This clone was recorded a few times. The V call is TRBV9, the J call TRBJ2-5; D not resolved. Germline CDR1 is SGDLS and CDR2 is YYNGEE. V dropped 3 bases and J dropped 0 bases, with 6 bases sitting between them. This CDR3 region has 13 residues. In nucleotides, the CDR3 is TGTGCCAGCAGCGCTACTAACCAAGAGACCCAGTACTTC. Translation: CASSATNQETQYF. Full variable domain (missing parts from reference TRBV9 and TRBJ2-5): DSGVTQTPKHLITATGQRVTLRCSPRSGDLSVYWYQQSLDQGLQFLIQYYNGEERAKGNILERFSAQQFPDLHSELNLSSLELGDSALYFCASSATNQETQYFGPGTRLLVL.

This chain links TRBV11-3 with TRBJ2-1; 12 bases agree with TRBD1. CDR3 length equals 16 residues. Per the germline V gene, CDR1 is SGHNT and CDR2 is YENEEA. V dropped 3 bases and J dropped 7; count of bases not matched to a gene: 7. CDR3 in DNA: TGTGCCAGCAGCTTGACTTGGGACAGGGGGCTTAATGAGCAGTTCTTC. Translating gives CASSLTWDRGLNEQFF.

This clone was found once. This chain joins TRBV30 and TRBJ2-3; 9 positions match TRBD1. The V and J ends lost 2 bases and 4 bases, in that order; junction bases with no gene match: 7. Germline loops: CDR1 GTSNPN, CDR2 SVGIG (reference sequence). This CDR3 spans 15 amino acids. CDR3 bases: TGTGCCTGGAGTCAAACAGGGGGCTTCTCAGATACGCAGTATTTT. Its translation: CAWSQTGGFSDTQYF.

This clone came up a few times. J is TRBJ1-3 and V is TRBV6-8, with D possibly TRBD1 on 6 matching bases. The CDR3 consists of 13 residues. Germline V gene lookup returns CDR1 MNHGY and CDR2 SAAAGT. V was pared by 10 bases and J by 4 bases, with 14 bases between. The DNA of the CDR3 is TGTGCCATCAGCCTAGGGGGGGGAAACACCATATATTTT. This codes for CAISLGGGNTIYF.

V usage is TRBV5-1 and J usage is TRBJ2-1; 8 bases are a match to TRBD1. This CDR3 is built from 15 residues. Trimming cost V 0 bases and J 8 bases; bases outside gene matches: 7. CDR1 and CDR2 from the germline V gene are SGHRS and YFSETQ. CDR3 coding DNA: TGCGCCAGCAGCTTGGATGGACAGGGAATCGATGAGCAGTTCTTC. This encodes CASSLDGQGIDEQFF.

This clone was seen at least ten times. The V gene is TRBV11-3, the J gene TRBJ2-2, with D unresolved. V dropped 3 bases and J dropped 5 bases, with 22 bases sitting between them. The CDR3 extends over 18 amino acids. Germline V gene data show CDR1 as SGHNT and CDR2 as YENEEA. CDR3 bases: TGTGCCAGCAGCTTCCATTGGGCACGGAATCCGAGTACCGGGGAGCTGTTTTTT. It encodes CASSFHWARNPSTGELFF.

The genes are TRBV27 and TRBJ2-7; possible D gene TRBD1, 5 bases. Germline loops: CDR1 MNHEY, CDR2 SMNVEV (reference sequence). Trimming pared 4 bases from V and 5 bases from J, leaving 18 bases between. The CDR3 is 15 residues long. This chain's CDR3 is CASSSIFLGENEQYF. The CDR3 nucleotides read TGTGCCAGCAGTTCCATTTTCTTAGGGGAAAACGAGCAGTACTTC.

V and J are TRBV14 and TRBJ2-7; no clear D gene. The germline V gene has CDR1 SGHDN and CDR2 FVKESK. Trimming removed 4 bases at V and 4 bases at J, with 11 bases between. CDR3 length: 13 amino acids. CDR3 protein: CASSPDLYYEQYF. CDR3 DNA sequence: TGTGCCAGCAGCCCGGACCTCTATTACGAGCAGTACTTC.

For the CDR3, the DNA is TGCGCCAGCATGACAGGGGGTGCTAATGAAAAACTGTTTTTT. Translation gives CASMTGGANEKLFF. The chain carries TRBV5-1 and TRBJ1-4; 9 bases are a match to TRBD1. Germline-derived CDR1 and CDR2 are SGHRS and YFSETQ. J was trimmed by 3 bases and V by 6 bases; bases with no gene match: 3. The length of the CDR3 is 14 residues.

A few counts support this clone. The chain employs TRBV28 and TRBJ1-2; the D is unclear. The germline CDR1 and CDR2 sequences are MDHEN and SYDVKM. V was clipped by 3 bases and J by 8 bases, with 10 bases between them. CDR3 size: 12 residues. CDR3 sequence (DNA): TGTGCCAGCAGTTTGTATGAGGCGGGCTACACCTTC. Residues: CASSLYEAGYTF.

The V gene is TRBV15, the J gene TRBJ1-3, with D hard to call. This CDR3 has 14 amino acids. V lost 6 bases to trimming and J lost 4 bases, with 13 bases between them. CDR1 is LNHNV, CDR2 YYDKDF, per germline (reference sequence). The chain's CDR3 is CATSKPASGNTIYF. The CDR3 bases are TGTGCCACCAGTAAACCGGCGTCAGGAAACACCATATATTTT.

The chain employs TRBV6-8 and TRBJ2-1; 11 bases map to TRBD2. The CDR3 is made up of 19 amino acids. J was trimmed by 0 bases and V by 0 bases; bases with no gene match: 7. CDR1 and CDR2 (germline): MNHGY, SAAAGT. The CDR3 bases are TGTGCCAGCAGTTACTCACTAGCGGGGGACCAGATCTCCTACAATGAGCAGTTCTTC. Amino acid sequence: CASSYSLAGDQISYNEQFF.

This clone appeared many times. The V and J genes are TRBV4-1 and TRBJ2-3, with TRBD2 identical over 7 bases. The J segment lost 1 base and the V segment lost 1 base, leaving 2 bases of the junction unmatched. The CDR3 length is 15 residues. Germline V CDR1 and CDR2: MGHRA, YSYEKL. CDR3 protein: CASSQVGGGTDTQYF. The CDR3, as DNA: TGCGCCAGCAGCCAAGTGGGGGGGGGCACAGATACGCAGTATTTT.

This chain uses TRBV5-1 with TRBJ2-1; 10 nucleotides line up with TRBD2. Looked up from germline, CDR1 is SGHRS and CDR2 is YFSETQ. The CDR3 sequence is 16 residues long. The trim removed 1 base at V and 9 bases at J, leaving 10 bases unmatched. The DNA of the CDR3 is TGCGCCAGCAGCTTGACCCAGCGGGGGGGCTTTAGTGAGCAGTTCTTC. This encodes CASSLTQRGGFSEQFF.